This section outlines one TCR beta chain sequence together with its context. What it recognizes is unknown. Unmatched junction bases numbered 6, after V lost 5 bases and J lost 9 bases. CDR3 length: 13 residues. CDR1 is MNHEY and CDR2 is SVGAGI in the germline V gene. These data are taken from a study of cytomegalovirus exposure and HLA in healthy donors. Whole-study results and caveats: The authors listed over 150 TCR beta chains as cytomegalovirus-associated. Through in vitro validation, three CMV-associated chains were shown to be specific for CMV antigens.

Healthy bone marrow donors made up the donors. Primers included in the PCR were 60 Vbeta and 13 Jbeta primers. The assay was immunoSEQ multiplex PCR, and TCRdb's table has in-frame clones only and misses some. Counted here are some 140,000 clones, 75% to 85% occurring once; the ten biggest clones make up around 1%. The clonotype comes from a male donor in good health and CMV-seronegative. V is TRBV6-5 and J is TRBJ2-1; 8 bases fit TRBD1. The sequenced material came from PBMCs. CDR3 amino acids: CASSQGALAEQFF. The CDR3 DNA is TGTGCCAGCAGTCAGGGGGCCCTGGCTGAGCAGTTCTTC.